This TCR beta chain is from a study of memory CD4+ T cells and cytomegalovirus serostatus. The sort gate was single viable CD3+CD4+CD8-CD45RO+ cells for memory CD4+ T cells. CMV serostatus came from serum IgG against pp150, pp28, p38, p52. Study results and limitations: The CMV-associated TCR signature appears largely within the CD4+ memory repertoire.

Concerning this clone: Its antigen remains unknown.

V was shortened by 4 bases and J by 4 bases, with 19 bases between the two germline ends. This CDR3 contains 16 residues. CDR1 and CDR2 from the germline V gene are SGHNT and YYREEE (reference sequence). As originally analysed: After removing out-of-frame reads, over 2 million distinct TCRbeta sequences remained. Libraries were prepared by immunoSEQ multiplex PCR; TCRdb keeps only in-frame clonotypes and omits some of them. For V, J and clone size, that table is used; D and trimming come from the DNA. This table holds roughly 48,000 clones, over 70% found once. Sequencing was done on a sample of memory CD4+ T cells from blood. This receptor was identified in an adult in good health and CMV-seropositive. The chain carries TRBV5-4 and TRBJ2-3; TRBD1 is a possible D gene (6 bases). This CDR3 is CASSLITGMAADTQYF. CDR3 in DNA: TGTGCCAGCAGCCTAATAACAGGGATGGCCGCAGATACGCAGTATTTT.